This passage covers 30 T cell receptor beta chains from one sample sequenced in a study of blood T cell repertoires in COVID-19 (dated by TCRdb to 2018 to 2020). The method behind the library was the immunoSEQ multiplex PCR assay. TCRdb stores this immuneACCESS table with in-frame sequences only. Part of the clones is absent; in the studies checked, under half of the shortfall reflects unresolved V genes, and no reason is known for the rest. The sample table shows roughly 270,000 clones, and 85% are seen once. 2% to 3% of the sample is taken by the ten largest. The sequencing input was PBMCs or T cells enriched from blood (not recorded which). The receptors here all came from a woman aged 45-59 years who had recovered from COVID-19.

The rearrangement joins TRBV27 to TRBJ1-5; D possibly corresponds to TRBD1 (6 bases). Germline assignment: CDR1 MNHEY and CDR2 SMNVEV (reference sequence). V gave up 3 bases and J gave up 6 bases, with 9 bases separating them. The CDR3 spans 13 residues. The CDR3 is CASSLSGVQPQHF. The DNA for the CDR3 is TGTGCCAGCAGTTTGTCAGGGGTTCAGCCCCAGCATTTT.

The chain joins TRBV18 to TRBJ1-2, with 9 nucleotides matching TRBD1. Germline V gene lookup returns CDR1 KGHSH and CDR2 LQKENI. The CDR3 totals 16 residues. Losses at the gene ends were 4 bases for V and 7 bases for J; bases not matched to a gene: 13. The CDR3 here is CASSLDRDRVSRGYTF. As DNA, the CDR3 is TGTGCCAGCTCACTAGACCGGGACAGGGTGTCTCGTGGCTACACCTTC. Filled out from reference TRBV18 and TRBJ1-2, the complete variable domain reads NAGVMQNPRHLVRRRGQEARLRCSPMKGHSHVYWYRQLPEEGLKFMVYLQKENIIDESGMPKERFSAEFPKEGPSILRIQQVVRGDSAAYFCASSLDRDRVSRGYTFGSGTRLTVV.

Worth noting for this clone: The same CDR3 can be traced to other DNA sequences in this sample. The chain recombines TRBV5-1 with TRBJ2-5; 10 nucleotides agree with TRBD2. From germline, CDR1 is SGHRS and CDR2 YFSETQ. The CDR3 runs 15 residues. The J segment lost 2 bases and the V segment lost 0 bases, leaving 1 base of the junction unmatched. The CDR3 DNA sequence: TGCGCCAGCAGCTTGGGGACTAGCGGTCAAGAGACCCAGTACTTC. It yields the protein CASSLGTSGQETQYF. Drawing the rest from reference TRBV5-1 and TRBJ2-5, the complete variable domain is KAGVTQTPRYLIKTRGQQVTLSCSPISGHRSVSWYQQTPGQGLQFLFEYFSETQRNKGNFPGRFSGRQFSNSRSEMNVSTLELGDSALYLCASSLGTSGQETQYFGPGTRLLVL.

This rearrangement joins TRBV24-1 to TRBJ2-3, with 8 positions matching TRBD2. CDR1 is KGHDR, CDR2 SFDVKD, per germline. This CDR3 has 17 residues. V lost 1 base to trimming and J lost 6 bases; unmatched junction nucleotides: 11. The CDR3 loop reads CATSDFRGGRSSDTQYF. For the CDR3, the DNA is TGTGCCACCAGTGATTTTCGGGGGGGGCGGTCCTCGGATACGCAGTATTTT.

This clone has a single count. The V gene is TRBV13, the J gene TRBJ2-2, with D perhaps TRBD1 (7 bases). Germline assignment: CDR1 PRHDT and CDR2 FYEKMQ (reference sequence). Trimming took off 4 bases at V and 6 bases at J, with 15 bases between the two ends. The CDR3 runs 15 residues. CDR3 nucleotide sequence: TGTGCCAGCAGCTCCCGGGGGCAGGGGGCCGGGGAGCTGTTTTTT. It yields the protein CASSSRGQGAGELFF.

The chain uses TRBV9 and TRBJ1-1; D gene unclear. Germline V gene lookup returns CDR1 SGDLS and CDR2 YYNGEE. This CDR3 region has 14 residues. The V end lost 3 bases, the J end lost 2 bases, and 11 bases lay between the germline ends. The CDR3 bases are TGTGCCAGCAGCGCGAGTTCTGTTAACACTGAAGCTTTCTTT. Translation gives CASSASSVNTEAFF.

V is TRBV19 and J is TRBJ2-3; D perhaps matches TRBD2 (5 bases). Germline V gives CDR1 LNHDA, CDR2 SQIVND (reference sequence). V gave up 3 bases and J gave up 6 bases, with 7 bases separating them. The CDR3 spans 12 residues. The CDR3, as DNA: TGTGCCAGTAGTATGGTAGCGGATACGCAGTATTTT. Translation: CASSMVADTQYF.

This chain links TRBV6-5 with TRBJ1-1, with 9 bases fitting TRBD1. The germline gives CDR1 MNHEY, CDR2 SVGAGI. Germline trimming cut 4 bases from V and 10 bases from J; bases unmatched to any gene: 7. This CDR3 comprises 13 residues. The CDR3 region is CASSLPGQGLAFF. The CDR3 bases are TGTGCCAGCAGTTTACCGGGACAGGGTTTAGCTTTCTTT.

The chain combines TRBV9 with TRBJ2-1; D is ambiguous. Germline CDR1 is SGDLS and CDR2 is YYNGEE. This CDR3 has 16 amino acids. The V end lost 4 bases, the J end lost 7 bases, and 21 bases lay between the germline ends. The CDR3 reads CASSPAPRPLLNEQFF. The CDR3 DNA reads as TGTGCCAGCAGCCCAGCCCCCCGGCCACTATTAAATGAGCAGTTCTTC.

This clone came up once. This chain connects TRBV30 to TRBJ2-7; D may be TRBD2 (6 bases). Germline V gene lookup returns CDR1 GTSNPN and CDR2 SVGIG (reference sequence). The CDR3 is 14 residues long. Trimming took 0 bases from V and 4 from J, leaving 13 bases between them. The CDR3 nucleotides read TGTGCCTGGAGTGTCTCGGGGACTTCTTACGAGCAGTACTTC. It codes for CAWSVSGTSYEQYF.

A note on this clone: The same CDR3 arises from other DNA sequences in this sample as well. V gene TRBV5-1 combines with J gene TRBJ2-3; D unresolved. The germline V and J ends were trimmed by 3 bases and 0 bases, with 2 bases remaining between them. Germline V gives CDR1 SGHRS, CDR2 YFSETQ. This CDR3 comprises 12 residues. For the CDR3, the DNA is TGCGCCAGCAGCTCTAGCACAGATACGCAGTATTTT. Its protein is CASSSSTDTQYF.

V is TRBV7-2 and J is TRBJ1-2, with TRBD1 matching 7 bases. In germline, CDR1 is SGHTA, CDR2 FQGNSA. J was trimmed by 0 bases and V by 5 bases; bases with no gene match: 3. The CDR3 length is 14 residues. The CDR3 protein is CASSPGTANYGYTF. The CDR3 nucleotides read TGTGCCAGCAGCCCGGGGACAGCTAACTATGGCTACACCTTC.

This clone has a handful of counts. This sequence joins TRBV24-1 and TRBJ2-1; D unresolved. Germline lookup yields CDR1 KGHDR and CDR2 SFDVKD. This CDR3 region has 12 residues. Trimming took 9 bases from V and 2 from J, leaving 7 bases between them. CDR3 loop: CATSTAYNEQFF. CDR3 nucleotide sequence: TGTGCCACCTCTACAGCCTACAATGAGCAGTTCTTC.

The rearrangement links TRBV5-6 to TRBJ1-4, with 8 bases aligning to TRBD1. The CDR3 totals 13 residues. Germline V gives CDR1 SGHDT, CDR2 YYEEEE. After removal of 4 bases from V and 6 bases from J, the junction contained 2 bases not matched to a gene. The CDR3 protein is CASSPDRDEKLFF. CDR3 in DNA: TGTGCCAGCAGCCCGGACAGGGATGAAAAACTGTTTTTT.

The chain joins TRBV7-2 to TRBJ2-6; 10 nucleotides align to TRBD2. The germline gives CDR1 SGHTA, CDR2 FQGNSA. Trimming at V came to 10 bases and at J to 0 bases, leaving 9 bases not matched to a gene. The CDR3 spans 17 residues. CDR3 region: CAIPSSGSHSGANVLTF. Here the CDR3 DNA reads TGTGCCATCCCCTCTAGCGGGAGTCACTCTGGGGCCAACGTCCTGACTTTC.

CDR3 residues: CASSSDRPGQGIYEQYF. CDR3 nucleotides: TGTGCCAGCAGCTCTGACCGGCCGGGACAGGGGATTTACGAGCAGTACTTC. V is TRBV7-2 and J is TRBJ2-7, with 10 bases aligning to TRBD1. V shed 4 bases, J shed 4 bases, and the junction held 13 bases outside the gene matches. This CDR3 is 17 amino acids long. In germline, CDR1 is SGHTA, CDR2 FQGNSA.

The chain recombines TRBV7-9 with TRBJ1-2; 8 bases are a match to TRBD1. In germline, CDR1 is SEHNR, CDR2 FQNEAQ (reference sequence). CDR3 length: 13 amino acids. V lost 3 bases, J lost 6 bases, and 3 bases stayed unmatched. The CDR3 bases are TGTGCCAGCAGCTTGACAGGGGAAAATGGCTACACCTTC. As protein: CASSLTGENGYTF.

The chain recombines TRBV7-2 with TRBJ2-1; tentative D call: TRBD2 (5 bases). Germline assignment: CDR1 SGHTA and CDR2 FQGNSA. Trimming took 5 bases from V and 9 from J, leaving 17 bases between them. This CDR3 is built from 14 residues. For the CDR3, the DNA is TGTGCCAGCAGCCACGGGAACCCAGTGAGTGAGCAGTTCTTC. Protein sequence: CASSHGNPVSEQFF.

The V and J genes are TRBV27 and TRBJ1-4; possibly TRBD1 for D (6 bases). V was clipped by 5 bases and J by 4 bases, with 17 bases between them. CDR3 size: 16 residues. Germline V gives CDR1 MNHEY, CDR2 SMNVEV (reference sequence). The CDR3 sequence is CASSPLVRGSNEKLFF. DNA of the CDR3: TGTGCCAGCAGTCCCCTGGTCAGGGGTAGTAATGAAAAACTGTTTTTT. The full variable domain, its missing parts supplied by reference TRBV27 and TRBJ1-4, is EAQVTQNPRYLITVTGKKLTVTCSQNMNHEYMSWYRQDPGLGLRQIYYSMNVEVTDKGDVPEGYKVSRKEKRNFPLILESPSPNQTSLYFCASSPLVRGSNEKLFFGSGTQLSVL.

V gene TRBV4-1 combines with J gene TRBJ2-7; a weak D match, TRBD1 (6 bases). The V end was cut by 4 bases, the J end by 2 bases, with 12 bases between. The V gene's germline CDR1 is MGHRA and CDR2 YSYEKL. The CDR3 consists of 14 residues. For the CDR3, the DNA is TGCGCCAGCAGCCTTCGGGACACCACCTACGAGCAGTACTTC. This encodes CASSLRDTTYEQYF.

The rearrangement links TRBV6-5 to TRBJ1-6; weak D call: TRBD1 (6 bases). Trimming pared 6 bases from V and 9 bases from J, leaving 18 bases between. This CDR3 is 15 amino acids long. Per germline, CDR1 MNHEY and CDR2 SVGAGI. CDR3 nucleotides: TGTGCCAGCAGCCACCCCCGGGGGGCGAGTTCACCCCTCCACTTT. Amino acid sequence: CASSHPRGASSPLHF.

V usage is TRBV27 and J usage is TRBJ2-7, with 12 bases identical to TRBD2. This CDR3 comprises 17 residues. V lost 6 bases and J lost 4; bases outside the gene matches: 13. The germline V gene encodes CDR1 MNHEY and CDR2 SMNVEV (reference sequence). The CDR3 is CASSRSGLAGTLYEQYF. The CDR3 nucleotides read TGTGCCAGCAGCCGTAGCGGACTAGCGGGGACCCTATACGAGCAGTACTTC.

This chain uses TRBV14 with TRBJ1-1; no firm D call. The CDR3 totals 13 residues. V was shortened by 1 base and J by 4 bases, with 7 bases between the two germline ends. The germline gives CDR1 SGHDN, CDR2 FVKESK. The CDR3 loop reads CASSQGRGTEAFF. DNA for the CDR3: TGTGCCAGCAGCCAAGGGAGAGGCACTGAAGCTTTCTTT.

This clone was counted only a few times. The rearrangement links TRBV10-1 to TRBJ1-6, with D perhaps matching TRBD1 (5 bases). V was pared by 7 bases and J by 8 bases, with 15 bases between. Germline lookup yields CDR1 WNHNN and CDR2 SYGVQD (reference sequence). CDR3 length: 14 residues. The CDR3 loop is CASNLPGGDSPLHF. CDR3 in DNA: TGCGCCAGCAACCTGCCCGGGGGGGATTCACCCCTCCACTTT.

The rearrangement links TRBV5-8 to TRBJ2-7; 7 nucleotides align to TRBD1. The V segment lost 4 bases and the J segment 5 bases; nucleotides outside the gene matches: 6. The CDR3 extends over 13 amino acids. Germline V gives CDR1 SGHTS, CDR2 YDEGEE. The CDR3 region is CASSRGPAHEQYF. The CDR3 nucleotides are TGTGCCAGCAGCAGGGGGCCCGCTCACGAGCAGTACTTC.

This chain joins TRBV27 and TRBJ1-2; 9 bases are a match to TRBD1. The CDR3 runs to 16 residues. Germline V gives CDR1 MNHEY, CDR2 SMNVEV (reference sequence). Trimming removed 7 bases from V and 3 bases from J; junction bases left unmatched: 12. CDR3 in amino acids: CASTTLGTGTHYGYTF. In DNA, the CDR3 is TGTGCCAGCACGACTCTCGGGACAGGGACCCACTATGGCTACACCTTC.

V usage is TRBV28 and J usage is TRBJ1-5; weak D call: TRBD1 (6 bases). V gave up 5 bases and J gave up 5 bases, with 16 bases separating them. Germline-derived CDR1 and CDR2 are MDHEN and SYDVKM. The CDR3 is 15 amino acids. The CDR3 here is CASSRRQVGDQPQHF. DNA of the CDR3: TGTGCCAGCAGTCGCAGACAGGTTGGGGATCAGCCCCAGCATTTT.

The chain combines TRBV6-5 with TRBJ1-6; a possible D gene is TRBD1 (5 bases). There are 14 residues in the CDR3. The germline CDR1 and CDR2 sequences are MNHEY and SVGAGI. V was cut by 11 bases and J by 4 bases, with 15 bases left in between. CDR3 loop: CAGEGRGYNSPLHF. The CDR3 DNA reads TGTGCCGGGGAGGGACGGGGATATAATTCACCCCTCCACTTT.

The genes are TRBV13 and TRBJ2-3; 12 bases fit TRBD1. This CDR3 region has 18 residues. CDR1 and CDR2 (germline): PRHDT, FYEKMQ (reference sequence). Trimming at V came to 4 bases and at J to 7 bases, leaving 15 bases not matched to a gene. In nucleotides, the CDR3 is TGTGCCAGCAGCTCCCGGCCGGGACAGGGGGCTAAAATAAATACGCAGTATTTT. Its protein is CASSSRPGQGAKINTQYF.

Written as DNA, the CDR3 is TGCGCCAGCAGCTCGACAATTGACAGGGGAAATTCACCCCTCCACTTT. It is translated as CASSSTIDRGNSPLHF. The chain combines TRBV5-1 with TRBJ1-6, with 8 bases that match TRBD1. This CDR3 contains 16 residues. V lost 3 bases, J lost 7 bases, and 9 bases stayed unmatched. Germline loops: CDR1 SGHRS, CDR2 YFSETQ.